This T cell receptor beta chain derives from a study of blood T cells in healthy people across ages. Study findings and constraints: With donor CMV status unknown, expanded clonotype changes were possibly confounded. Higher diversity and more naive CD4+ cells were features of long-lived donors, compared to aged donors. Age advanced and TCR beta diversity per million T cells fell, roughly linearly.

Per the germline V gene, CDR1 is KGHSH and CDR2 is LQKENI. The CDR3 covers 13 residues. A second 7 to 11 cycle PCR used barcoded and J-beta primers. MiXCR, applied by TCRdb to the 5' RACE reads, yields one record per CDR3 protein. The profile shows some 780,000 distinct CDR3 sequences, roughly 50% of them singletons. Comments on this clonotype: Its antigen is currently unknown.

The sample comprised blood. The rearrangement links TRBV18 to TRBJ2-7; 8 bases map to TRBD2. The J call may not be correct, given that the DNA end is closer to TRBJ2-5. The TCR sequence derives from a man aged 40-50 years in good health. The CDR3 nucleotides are TGTGCCAGTTCCGGGACTAGAGAAGAGACCCAGTACTTC. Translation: CASSGTREETQYF.